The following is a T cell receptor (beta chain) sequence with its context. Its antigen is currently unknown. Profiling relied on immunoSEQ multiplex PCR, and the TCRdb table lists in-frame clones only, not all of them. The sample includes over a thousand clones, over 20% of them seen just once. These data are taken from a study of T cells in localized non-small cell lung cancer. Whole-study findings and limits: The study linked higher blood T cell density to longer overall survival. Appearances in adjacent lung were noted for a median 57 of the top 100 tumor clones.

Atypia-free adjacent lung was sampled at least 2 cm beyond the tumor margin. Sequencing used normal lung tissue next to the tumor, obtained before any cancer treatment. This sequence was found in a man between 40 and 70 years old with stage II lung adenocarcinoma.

CDR3 protein: CASSDPTAGGPGEQFF. CDR3 DNA: TGCGCCAGCAGTGACCCGACAGCGGGGGGGCCAGGTGAGCAGTTCTTC. This sequence joins TRBV10-2 and TRBJ2-1; 10 positions match TRBD2. CDR3 size: 16 residues. J was trimmed by 9 bases and V by 3 bases; bases with no gene match: 11. Germline loops: CDR1 WSHSY, CDR2 SAAADI.